This TCR beta chain was found in a study of cytomegalovirus exposure and HLA in healthy donors. The CDR3 has 13 residues. CDR1 SQVTM and CDR2 ANQGSEA come from the germline V gene. Trimming left V 7 bases short and J 2 bases short, with 12 bases between. Comments on this clone: The antigen is unknown.

The study, taken as a whole, reports: In a later analysis, HLA-C alleles had the fewest associated TCRs, DRB1 alleles the most.

PCR amplification relied on 60 Vbeta primers (plus 13 Jbeta primers). This table comes from immunoSEQ multiplex PCR, and its TCRdb copy is limited to in-frame clones, with some not included. The sample lists about 93,000 clones, around three quarters occurring once. V and J are TRBV29-1 and TRBJ1-3, with a weak D call TRBD1 (6 bases). Sequenced material: PBMCs. The clonotype was recovered from a man younger than 45 in good health and CMV-seronegative. The CDR3 loop is CSALGGAGNTIYF. DNA of the CDR3: TGCAGCGCCCTAGGGGGGGCTGGAAACACCATATATTTT.